This TCR beta chain was retrieved from a study of post-analysis software for immune sequencing data. Study information: The patients showed relapsing-remitting, secondary progressive and progressive-relapsing multiple sclerosis courses.

Overall study results and limits: Samples sharing a preparation batch grouped tightly together when assessed by F measure. Compared with controls, patients showed significantly lower normalized Chao1 diversity. Five or six TRBV segments were more frequent in patients than controls; TRBV5-6, TRBV5-1 and TRBV20-1 belonged to this group.

The junction had 10 bases not matched to a gene; V was cut back by 4 bases and J by 0 bases. There are 17 residues in the CDR3. Germline assignment: CDR1 SGHVS and CDR2 FNYEAQ. A note on this clonotype: Its antigen is currently unknown.

Each TCR beta cDNA library carried unique molecular identifiers. Once about 0.9 to 11 million T cells were used, approximately 520,000 cDNA molecules resulted. TCRdb analysed the PCR reads with MiXCR anew, one entry per CDR3 protein. The top ten hold approximately 4.5% of the sample, which has about 810,000 distinct CDR3 sequences, about 57% seen once. The rearrangement links TRBV7-6 to TRBJ2-3; 7 bases agree with TRBD2. This clonotype originated in a girl aged 10 to 17 with multiple sclerosis. The sequencing input was blood. The CDR3 spells CASSSNQGLSSTDTQYF. In DNA form, the CDR3 reads TGTGCCAGCAGCTCGAATCAGGGACTATCTAGCACAGATACGCAGTATTTT.